A single sample gave rise to the 17 T cell receptor beta chains below, sequenced in a study of T cells of healthy individuals. Each CDR3 protein is one row after TCRdb ran MiXCR on the 5' RACE reads. The repertoire has about 41,000 distinct CDR3 sequences, more than 4.5% of them found once; the top ten carry 9.2%. The receptors stem from a human donor in good health.

This clonotype was counted ten times or more. The gene calls are TRBV7-9 and TRBJ2-7; D is unclear. Germline values: CDR1 SEHNR, CDR2 FQNEAQ (reference sequence). CDR3 size: 9 residues. The CDR3 nucleotides read TGTGCGCGGTGTTCCGAGCAGTACTTC. It specifies CARCSEQYF.

This clonotype was observed a few times. The genes are TRBV7-3 and TRBJ2-7, with 8 bases fitting TRBD1. Germline V gene data show CDR1 as SGHTA and CDR2 as FQGTGA. The CDR3 is 15 residues long. J was trimmed by 3 bases and V by 5 bases; bases with no gene match: 9. CDR3 DNA: TGTGCCAGCAGCCGTGGGACAGGAGAAAACTACGAGCAGTACTTC. It encodes CASSRGTGENYEQYF.

In its sample, this clonotype was seen many times. The rearrangement uses TRBV9 and TRBJ2-7; the D gene could be TRBD1 or TRBD2 (7 bases each). The V end was cut by 0 bases, the J end by 5 bases, with 12 bases between. The germline gives CDR1 SGDLS, CDR2 YYNGEE. The CDR3 totals 14 residues. The CDR3 DNA reads TGTGCCAGCAGCGTAGCCCCAGGGGGGGACGAGCAGTACTTC. It codes for CASSVAPGGDEQYF. The full variable domain, rest sourced from reference TRBV9 and TRBJ2-7, is DSGVTQTPKHLITATGQRVTLRCSPRSGDLSVYWYQQSLDQGLQFLIQYYNGEERAKGNILERFSAQQFPDLHSELNLSSLELGDSALYFCASSVAPGGDEQYFGPGTRLTVT.

This clonotype was detected many times. This chain connects TRBV19 to TRBJ2-1; 13 bases agree with TRBD2. Germline trimming cut 5 bases from V and 8 bases from J; bases unmatched to any gene: 6. Per germline, CDR1 LNHDA and CDR2 SQIVND (reference sequence). This CDR3 has 15 residues. CDR3 residues: CASSLRTSGSYEQFF. The CDR3 DNA reads TGTGCCAGTAGTCTACGGACTAGCGGGAGTTATGAGCAGTTCTTC.

V and J are TRBV2 and TRBJ1-4; possible D gene TRBD1, 5 bases. Germline CDR1 is SNHLY and CDR2 is FYNNEI. V shed 3 bases and J shed 0 bases, with 8 bases lying between them. This CDR3 is 15 amino acids long. CDR3 DNA sequence: TGTGCCAGCAGTGAGGTGGGGGCAACTAATGAAAAACTGTTTTTT. It translates to CASSEVGATNEKLFF.

This clonotype was counted many times. CDR3 in DNA: TGTGCCAGCAGTCAAGGGAACTATGGCTACACCTTC. Its translation: CASSQGNYGYTF. The chain couples TRBV12-3 or TRBV12-4 to TRBJ1-2; D ambiguous. This CDR3 is 12 amino acids long. Trimming stripped 5 bases from V and 2 bases from J, with 6 bases between.

This clonotype came up many times. V is TRBV29-1 and J is TRBJ2-3; TRBD1 matches at 10 bases. This CDR3 is 14 amino acids long. Germline V gene lookup returns CDR1 SQVTM and CDR2 ANQGSEA. The V gene end was trimmed by 8 bases and the J gene end by 3 bases; junction bases not matched to a gene: 8. CDR3 coding DNA: TGCAGCACGCGACAGGGGGCTAGAACAGATACGCAGTATTTT. Amino acids: CSTRQGARTDTQYF.

The sample holds many counts of this clonotype. The CDR3: CSATGLLNTEAFF. The DNA for the CDR3 is TGCAGTGCTACGGGACTTTTGAACACTGAAGCTTTCTTT. This chain uses TRBV20-1 with TRBJ1-1; D is perhaps TRBD1 (5 bases). V lost 4 bases, J lost 0 bases, and 9 bases lay in between. The V gene's germline CDR1 is DFQATT and CDR2 SNEGSKA (reference sequence). The CDR3 is made up of 13 amino acids.

This clonotype was counted at least ten times. The genes are TRBV5-1 and TRBJ2-6, with D possibly TRBD1 on 7 matching bases. The CDR3 is 18 residues long. Germline assignment: CDR1 SGHRS and CDR2 YFSETQ. Trimming cost V 4 bases and J 3 bases, with 20 bases left between them. The DNA for the CDR3 is TGCGCCAGCAGCCCAAAAGGAGGGGGCGGTATTGGGGCCAACGTCCTGACTTTC. It translates to CASSPKGGGGIGANVLTF.

Notes on this clonotype: This may come from a read error, since a much larger clone is one base off. The chain recombines TRBV7-2 with TRBJ1-1, with a weak D call TRBD1 (6 bases). The CDR3 has 15 residues. V lost 8 bases, J lost 5 bases, and 21 bases lay in between. CDR1 and CDR2 from the germline V gene are SGHTA and FQGNSA. The CDR3 loop is CASGSRAGARTEAFF. CDR3 sequence (DNA): TGTGCCAGCGGCTCCCGGGCAGGGGCGAGGACTGAAGCTTTCTTT.

This clonotype was found many times. CDR3 sequence reads: CASSLEVSSDTQYF. CDR3 coding DNA: TGTGCCAGCAGCTTAGAGGTCAGCTCAGATACGCAGTATTTT. The chain has TRBV11-2 and TRBJ2-3; D is unclear. This CDR3 is built from 14 residues. V was pared by 0 bases and J by 4 bases, with 8 bases between. The germline gives CDR1 SGHAT, CDR2 FQNNGV.

This clonotype was detected many times. The chain carries TRBV12-3 or TRBV12-4 and TRBJ2-5; 7 positions match TRBD2. V lost 4 bases and J lost 7; bases outside the gene matches: 9. The CDR3 length is 14 residues. The CDR3 region is CASSSETSWGTQYF. The CDR3 DNA reads as TGTGCCAGCAGTTCTGAGACTAGCTGGGGGACCCAGTACTTC.

The rearrangement joins TRBV6-2 or TRBV6-3 to TRBJ2-3; 14 bases fit TRBD2. Germline-derived CDR1 and CDR2 are MNHEY and SVGEGT. This CDR3 spans 18 amino acids. After removal of 5 bases from V and 0 bases from J, the junction contained 7 bases not matched to a gene. The CDR3 is CASSRGLAGGSSTDTQYF. The CDR3 DNA follows: TGTGCCAGCAGTCGCGGACTAGCGGGAGGATCTAGCACAGATACGCAGTATTTT.

Only a few counts were recorded for this clonotype. A junction end diverges from the germline sequence, so it may reflect a read error. J is TRBJ2-5 and V is TRBV4-2; D call uncertain. The CDR3 consists of 11 residues. CDR1 is LGHNA, CDR2 YNFKEQ, per germline. CDR3 in amino acids: CASGQGETQYF. As DNA, the CDR3 is TGTGCCAGCGGCCAAGGAGAGACCCAGTACTTC.

This clonotype was seen ten or more times. The chain employs TRBV9 and TRBJ1-3; D call uncertain. The CDR3 extends over 16 amino acids. V dropped 0 bases and J dropped 0 bases, with 10 bases sitting between them. Germline CDR1 reads SGDLS; CDR2 reads YYNGEE. The CDR3 sequence is CASSVGVLSSGNTIYF. In DNA form, the CDR3 reads TGTGCCAGCAGCGTAGGGGTGCTGAGCTCTGGAAACACCATATATTTT.

The table lists this clonotype with many counts. V and J are TRBV9 and TRBJ2-3, with no clear D. V lost 4 bases, J lost 2 bases, and 11 bases lay in between. Germline lookup yields CDR1 SGDLS and CDR2 YYNGEE. This CDR3 contains 14 residues. CDR3 loop: CASSPRPYTDTQYF. CDR3 in DNA: TGTGCCAGCAGCCCCCGTCCTTACACAGATACGCAGTATTTT.

This clonotype was found many times. The chain recombines TRBV5-1 with TRBJ2-1; the D gene is possibly TRBD2 (6 bases). Germline CDR1 and CDR2: SGHRS and YFSETQ. V gave up 4 bases and J gave up 0 bases, with 14 bases separating them. The CDR3 runs to 16 residues. This chain's CDR3 is CASSTAGTHSYNEQFF. The CDR3 DNA reads as TGCGCCAGCAGCACCGCCGGGACTCACTCCTACAATGAGCAGTTCTTC. The full variable domain, rest sourced from reference TRBV5-1 and TRBJ2-1, is KAGVTQTPRYLIKTRGQQVTLSCSPISGHRSVSWYQQTPGQGLQFLFEYFSETQRNKGNFPGRFSGRQFSNSRSEMNVSTLELGDSALYLCASSTAGTHSYNEQFFGPGTRLTVL.